A single T cell receptor beta chain is shown here with its context. Its matching antigen is unknown. One end of the junction is discordant with germline, which a read error may explain. Samples came from healthy bone marrow donors. The CDR3 is 13 amino acids. Per germline, CDR1 SGHRS and CDR2 YFSETQ. The source of the sample is a study of cytomegalovirus exposure and HLA in healthy donors. General observations from the study: Most observed TCR sequences were rare, whereas some public TCRs were detected in many donors.

A multiplex PCR was run with 60 Vbeta primers and 13 Jbeta primers. In the original analysis: In a later analysis, tens of millions of unique TCR beta chains included roughly 11 million shared by two or more donors. Clones were sequenced by immunoSEQ multiplex PCR, and TCRdb holds only the in-frame ones, with some missing. The D gene and trimming were derived from the DNA, and the V and J assignments and clone size from that table. Of some 130,000 clones in the sample, 80% were seen once. The sequencing input was PBMCs. This sequence joins TRBV5-1 and TRBJ1-3; a weak D match, TRBD1 (5 bases). This receptor was identified in a man between 25 and 39 years old in good health. The CDR3 DNA follows: TGCGCCAGCAGCTTGGGGCAGGGAAACCCCATATATTTT. Amino acid sequence: CASSLGQGNPIYF.